This note documents a single TCR beta chain sequence. These data originate in a study of T cell responses to AZD1222 COVID-19 vaccine. This CDR3 is built from 14 residues. V gave up 2 bases and J gave up 0 bases, with 10 bases separating them. Germline V lookup: CDR1 SQVTM, CDR2 ANQGSEA. Sequenced by immunoSEQ multiplex PCR; TCRdb stores in-frame clones only, minus some. The data contain some 150,000 clones, around nine tenths of them singletons. This sequence was found in an adult in good health. The sequencing here drew on peripheral blood, taken on day 0 of AZD1222 vaccination. The V gene is TRBV29-1, the J gene TRBJ1-1, with a possible D match to TRBD1 (6 bases). The CDR3 is CSVEWNRVNTEAFF. The DNA of the CDR3 is TGCAGCGTTGAATGGAACAGGGTGAACACTGAAGCTTTCTTT.